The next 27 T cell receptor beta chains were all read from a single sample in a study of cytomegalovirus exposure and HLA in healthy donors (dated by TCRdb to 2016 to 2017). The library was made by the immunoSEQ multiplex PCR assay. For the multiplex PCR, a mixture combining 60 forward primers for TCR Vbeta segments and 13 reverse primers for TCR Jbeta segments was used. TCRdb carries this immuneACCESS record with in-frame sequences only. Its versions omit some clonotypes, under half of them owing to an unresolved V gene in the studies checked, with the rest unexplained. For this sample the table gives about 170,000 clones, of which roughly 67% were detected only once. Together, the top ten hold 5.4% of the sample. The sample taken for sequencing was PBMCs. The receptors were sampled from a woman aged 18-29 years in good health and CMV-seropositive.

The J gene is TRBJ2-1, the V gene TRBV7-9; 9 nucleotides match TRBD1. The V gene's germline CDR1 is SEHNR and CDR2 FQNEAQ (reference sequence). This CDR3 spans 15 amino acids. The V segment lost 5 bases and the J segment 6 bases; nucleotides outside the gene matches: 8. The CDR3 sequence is CASSPGQGIFNEQFF. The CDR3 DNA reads TGTGCCAGCAGCCCGGGACAGGGAATTTTCAATGAGCAGTTCTTC.

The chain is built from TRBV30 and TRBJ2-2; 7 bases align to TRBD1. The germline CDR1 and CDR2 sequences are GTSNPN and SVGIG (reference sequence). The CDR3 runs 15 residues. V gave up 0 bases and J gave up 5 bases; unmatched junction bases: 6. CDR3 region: CAWSVRKGATGELFF. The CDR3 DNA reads TGTGCCTGGAGTGTACGAAAGGGGGCTACCGGGGAGCTGTTTTTT.

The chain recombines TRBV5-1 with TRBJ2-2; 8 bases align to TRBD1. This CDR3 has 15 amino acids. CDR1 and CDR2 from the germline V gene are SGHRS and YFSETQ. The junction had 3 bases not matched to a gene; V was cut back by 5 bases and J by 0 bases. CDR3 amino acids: CASRGQGTNTGELFF. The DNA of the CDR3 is TGCGCCAGCAGAGGACAGGGAACGAACACCGGGGAGCTGTTTTTT.

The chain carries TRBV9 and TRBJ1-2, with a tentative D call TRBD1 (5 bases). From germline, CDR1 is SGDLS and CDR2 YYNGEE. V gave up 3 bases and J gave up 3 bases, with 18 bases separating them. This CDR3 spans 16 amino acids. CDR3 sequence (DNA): TGTGCCAGCAGCGCCCCCCGGAAAGGGGAGGACTATGGCTACACCTTC. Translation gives CASSAPRKGEDYGYTF.

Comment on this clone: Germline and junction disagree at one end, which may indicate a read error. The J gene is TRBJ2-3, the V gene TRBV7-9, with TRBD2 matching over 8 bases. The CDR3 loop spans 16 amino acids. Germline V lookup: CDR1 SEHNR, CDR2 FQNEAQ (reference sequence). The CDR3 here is CASSPRGTGGPDTQYF. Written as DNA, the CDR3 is TGTGCCAGCAGCCCCCGGGGAACGGGGGGGCCAGACACGCAGTATTTT.

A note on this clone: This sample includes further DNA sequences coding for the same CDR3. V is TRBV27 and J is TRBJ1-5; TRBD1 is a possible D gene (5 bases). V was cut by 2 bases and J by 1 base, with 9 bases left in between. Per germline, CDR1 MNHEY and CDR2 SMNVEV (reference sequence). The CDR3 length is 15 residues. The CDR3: CASSLLGGSNQPQHF. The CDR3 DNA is TGTGCCAGCAGTTTACTGGGGGGAAGCAATCAGCCCCAGCATTTT.

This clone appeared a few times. CDR3 region: CASSLDVRGFMNTQYF. The CDR3 DNA reads TGTGCCAGCAGCTTAGATGTTCGGGGGTTTATGAATACGCAGTATTTT. The chain carries TRBV13 and TRBJ2-3; D is possibly TRBD2 (6 bases). The CDR3 covers 16 residues. Germline V gives CDR1 PRHDT, CDR2 FYEKMQ (reference sequence). V gave up 1 base and J gave up 7 bases, with 18 bases separating them.

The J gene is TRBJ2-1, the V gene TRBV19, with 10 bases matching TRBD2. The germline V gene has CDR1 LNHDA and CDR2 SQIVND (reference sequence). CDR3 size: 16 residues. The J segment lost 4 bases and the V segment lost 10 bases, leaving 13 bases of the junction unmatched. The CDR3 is CATRPTLAGIYNEQFF. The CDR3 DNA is TGTGCCACAAGACCCACACTAGCGGGGATTTACAATGAGCAGTTCTTC.

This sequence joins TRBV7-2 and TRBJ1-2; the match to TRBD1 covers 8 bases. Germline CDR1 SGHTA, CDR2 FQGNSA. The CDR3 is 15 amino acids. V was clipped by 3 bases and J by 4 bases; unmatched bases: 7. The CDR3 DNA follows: TGTGCCAGCAGCTTCCGACAGGGGACCGCCTATGGCTACACCTTC. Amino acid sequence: CASSFRQGTAYGYTF.

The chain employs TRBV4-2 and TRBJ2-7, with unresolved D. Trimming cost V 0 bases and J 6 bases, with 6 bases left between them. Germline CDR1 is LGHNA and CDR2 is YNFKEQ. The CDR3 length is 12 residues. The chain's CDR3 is CASSQDCSEQYF. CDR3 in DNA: TGTGCCAGCAGCCAAGATTGCAGCGAGCAGTACTTC.

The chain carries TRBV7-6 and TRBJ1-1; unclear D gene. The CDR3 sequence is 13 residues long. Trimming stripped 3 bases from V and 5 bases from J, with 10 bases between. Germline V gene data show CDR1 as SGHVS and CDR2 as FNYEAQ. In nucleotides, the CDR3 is TGTGCCAGCAGCTTTCAACCCGGGACTGAAGCTTTCTTT. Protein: CASSFQPGTEAFF.

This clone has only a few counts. The CDR3 reads CAISEQTYEQYF. CDR3 nucleotides: TGTGCCATCAGTGAACAGACCTACGAGCAGTACTTC. The genes are TRBV10-3 and TRBJ2-7; no definite D call. The CDR3 is 12 amino acids. Germline CDR1 reads ENHRY; CDR2 reads SYGVKD. V lost 3 bases, J lost 2 bases, and 5 bases lay in between.

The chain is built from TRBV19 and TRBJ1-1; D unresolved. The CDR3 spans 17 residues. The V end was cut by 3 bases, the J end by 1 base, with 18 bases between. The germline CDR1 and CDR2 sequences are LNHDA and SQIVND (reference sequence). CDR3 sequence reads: CASSINSPIAGNTEAFF. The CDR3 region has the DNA TGTGCCAGTAGTATTAACTCCCCTATCGCTGGGAACACTGAAGCTTTCTTT.

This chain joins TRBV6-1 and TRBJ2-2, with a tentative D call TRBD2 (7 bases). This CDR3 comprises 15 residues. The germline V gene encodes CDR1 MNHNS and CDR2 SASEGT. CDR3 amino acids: CAMGGGKVGTGELFF. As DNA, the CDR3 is TGTGCTATGGGAGGGGGGAAGGTTGGAACCGGGGAGCTGTTTTTT.

The CDR3 DNA sequence: TGTGCCAGCAGCCAAGCTAGCGGGGGAACCCAAGAGACCCAGTACTTC. It encodes CASSQASGGTQETQYF. The rearrangement joins TRBV4-2 to TRBJ2-5; TRBD2 matches at 10 bases. Germline loops: CDR1 LGHNA, CDR2 YNFKEQ. Germline trimming cut 1 base from V and 1 base from J; bases unmatched to any gene: 3. The CDR3 has 16 residues.

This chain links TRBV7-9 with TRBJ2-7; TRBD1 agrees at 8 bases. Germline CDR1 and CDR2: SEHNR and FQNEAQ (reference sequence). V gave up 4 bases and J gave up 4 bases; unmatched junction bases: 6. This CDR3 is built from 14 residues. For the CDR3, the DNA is TGTGCCAGCAGCTCCGTGACAGGGGTATACGAGCAGTACTTC. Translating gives CASSSVTGVYEQYF.

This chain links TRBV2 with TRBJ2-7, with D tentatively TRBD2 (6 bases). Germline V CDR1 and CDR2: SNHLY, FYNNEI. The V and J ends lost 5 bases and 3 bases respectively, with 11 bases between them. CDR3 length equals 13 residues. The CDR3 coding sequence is TGTGCCAGCAGTCGGGACGGGAGCTACGAGCAGTACTTC. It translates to CASSRDGSYEQYF. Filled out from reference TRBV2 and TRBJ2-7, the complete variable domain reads EPEVTQTPSHQVTQMGQEVILRCVPISNHLYFYWYRQILGQKVEFLVSFYNNEISEKSEIFDDQFSVERPDGSNFTLKIRSTKLEDSAMYFCASSRDGSYEQYFGPGTRLTVT.

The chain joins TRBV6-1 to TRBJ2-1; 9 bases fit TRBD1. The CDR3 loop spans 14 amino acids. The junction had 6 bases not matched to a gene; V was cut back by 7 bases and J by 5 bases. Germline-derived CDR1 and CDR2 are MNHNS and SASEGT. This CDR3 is CASITGTGNNEQFF. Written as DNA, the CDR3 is TGTGCCAGCATCACCGGGACAGGGAACAATGAGCAGTTCTTC.

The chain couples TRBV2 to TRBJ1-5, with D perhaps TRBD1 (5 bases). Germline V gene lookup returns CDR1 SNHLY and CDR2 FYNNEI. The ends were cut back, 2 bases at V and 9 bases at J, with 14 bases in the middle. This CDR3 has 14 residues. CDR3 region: CASSELVGQGPQHF. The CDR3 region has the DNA TGTGCCAGCAGTGAACTTGTCGGTCAGGGGCCCCAGCATTTT.

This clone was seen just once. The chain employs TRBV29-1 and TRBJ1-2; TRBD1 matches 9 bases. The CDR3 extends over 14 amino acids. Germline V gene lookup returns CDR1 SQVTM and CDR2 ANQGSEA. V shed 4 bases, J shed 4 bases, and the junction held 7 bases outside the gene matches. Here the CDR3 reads CSVGQQGAVYGYTF. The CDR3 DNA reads TGCAGCGTTGGACAACAGGGGGCAGTCTATGGCTACACCTTC.

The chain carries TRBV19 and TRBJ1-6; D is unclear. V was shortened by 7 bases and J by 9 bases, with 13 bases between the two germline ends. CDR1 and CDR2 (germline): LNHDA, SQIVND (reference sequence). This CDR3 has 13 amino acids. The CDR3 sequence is CASTQALRSPLHF. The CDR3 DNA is TGTGCCAGTACCCAGGCTCTTCGTTCACCCCTCCACTTT.

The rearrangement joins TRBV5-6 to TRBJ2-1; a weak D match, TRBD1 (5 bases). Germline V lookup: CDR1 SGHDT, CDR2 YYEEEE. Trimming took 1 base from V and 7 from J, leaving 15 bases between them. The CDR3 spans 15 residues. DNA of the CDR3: TGTGCCAGCAGCTTGTACAGGACGGTACTGAATGAGCAGTTCTTC. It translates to CASSLYRTVLNEQFF.

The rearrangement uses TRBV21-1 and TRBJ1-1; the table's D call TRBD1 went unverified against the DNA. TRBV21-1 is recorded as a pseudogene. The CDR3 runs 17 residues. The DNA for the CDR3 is TGTGCCAGCAGCAAAGGGACAAGGCTGCTAGGGAACACTGAAGCTTTCTTT. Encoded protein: CASSKGTRLLGNTEAFF.

CDR3 sequence (DNA): TGTGCCAGCCATGCAGGAAACACTGAAGCTTTCTTT. Translation: CASHAGNTEAFF. The chain recombines TRBV5-4 with TRBJ1-1; no definite D call. Germline V gives CDR1 SGHNT, CDR2 YYREEE (reference sequence). The length of the CDR3 is 12 residues. The ends were cut back, 7 bases at V and 2 bases at J, with 9 bases in the middle.

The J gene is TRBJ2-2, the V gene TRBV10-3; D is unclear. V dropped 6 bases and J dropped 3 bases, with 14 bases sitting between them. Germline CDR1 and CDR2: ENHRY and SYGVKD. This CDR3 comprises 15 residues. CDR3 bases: TGTGCCATCAGGGGTAAGGAGTTGGACACCGGGGAGCTGTTTTTT. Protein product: CAIRGKELDTGELFF.

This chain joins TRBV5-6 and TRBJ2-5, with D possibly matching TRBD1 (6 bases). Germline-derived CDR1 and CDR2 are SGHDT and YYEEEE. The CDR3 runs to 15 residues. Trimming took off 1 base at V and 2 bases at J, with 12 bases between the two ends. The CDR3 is CASSLPSGVQETQYF. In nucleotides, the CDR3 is TGTGCCAGCAGCTTGCCTTCAGGGGTGCAAGAGACCCAGTACTTC. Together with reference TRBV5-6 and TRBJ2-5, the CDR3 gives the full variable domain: DAGVTQSPTHLIKTRGQQVTLRCSPKSGHDTVSWYQQALGQGPQFIFQYYEEEERQRGNFPDRFSGHQFPNYSSELNVNALLLGDSALYLCASSLPSGVQETQYFGPGTRLLVL.

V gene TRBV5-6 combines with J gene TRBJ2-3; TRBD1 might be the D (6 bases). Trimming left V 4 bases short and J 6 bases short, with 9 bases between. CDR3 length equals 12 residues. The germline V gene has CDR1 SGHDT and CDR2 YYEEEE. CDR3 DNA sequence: TGTGCCAGCAGCCCGCAGGGGGATACGCAGTATTTT. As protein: CASSPQGDTQYF.